This note documents a single T cell receptor (beta chain) sequence. The antigen remains unidentified. Starting from roughly 0.55 ug of total RNA, TCR libraries were made with linear amplification. Original methodology: From roughly 5 healthy donors, 78,498 rearranged TCR alpha transcripts were sequenced. TCRdb fed the reads into MiXCR, producing one record per CDR3 protein. The V and J calls were determined by TCRdb, not by the authors. Seen here are roughly 200,000 distinct CDR3 sequences, 65% to 80% observed once, and the top ten hold roughly 2.4%. Germline V gene data show CDR1 as SQVTM and CDR2 as ANQGSEA. CDR3 length: 13 amino acids. The V and J ends lost 3 bases and 4 bases respectively, with 12 bases between them. The entry originates in a study of healthy donors' naive CD4 and CD8 T cells. Study results and limitations: CDR3 charge plus V and J genes appeared to account for roughly 13% of CD4/CD8 variance. A reported CD4+/CD8+ bias affected most V and J genes in naive cells.

This chain connects TRBV29-1 to TRBJ2-5, with D possibly TRBD2 on 5 matching bases. The source of this sequence is a pool of human donors in good health; the sample pools cells from several healthy donors. The source material was naive CD4+ and CD8+ T cells sorted from blood, pooled from several donors. The CDR3 DNA is TGCAGCGTTGATGGAGCGGCGGCAGAGACCCAGTACTTC. Protein product: CSVDGAAAETQYF.